The present T cell receptor (beta chain) was sequenced within a study of HIV-infected patients and healthy controls. No cell fractionation was done, so the repertoire covers all unsorted peripheral blood T cells. Reverse transcription used about 500 ng RNA and constant-region primers for alpha and beta. Using multiplexing indices, alpha and beta chain libraries were generated apart by chain-specific third strand synthesis. From the 5' RACE reads, TCRdb called clonotypes with MiXCR, one entry per CDR3 protein. Counted here are 18,000 or so distinct CDR3 sequences, 10% to 15% occurring once; the ten biggest clones make up over 8.5%. V lost 5 bases and J lost 2, with 10 bases in between. The CDR3 has 14 residues. Germline CDR1 is SGHVS and CDR2 is FQNEAQ.

The rearrangement joins TRBV7-8 to TRBJ1-5, with D perhaps matching TRBD1 (6 bases). This TCR was recovered from an adult in good health. Sequenced material: blood. The CDR3 here is CASSLNRGNQPQHF. In DNA, the CDR3 is TGTGCCAGCAGCCTTAACAGGGGCAATCAGCCCCAGCATTTT.